These T cell receptor beta chains were read from a single sample in a study of cytomegalovirus exposure and HLA in healthy donors. The table came from immunoSEQ multiplex PCR; TCRdb's copy has only in-frame clones and leaves some out. The sample contains over 100,000 clones, 73% of which appear only once. The sample taken for sequencing was PBMCs. Source of these receptors: a woman aged 40 to 50 in good health and CMV-seropositive. CDR3s include the opening cysteine and the closing phenylalanine or tryptophan. Fields, in order: CDR3 length, D gene, J gene, V gene, clone size, CDR3 protein, CDR3 DNA. The D gene is left open where the match is weak. The size field is filled for only some rows; it gives once, few, many or a size class.

>16|.|TRBJ1-3|TRBV19|once
CASTDRRRDFGNTIYF
TGTGCCAGTACTGACCGACGCAGGGACTTTGGAAACACCATATATTTT
>15|TRBD1|TRBJ1-2|TRBV4-3|.
CASSQKGAAVGGYTF
TGCGCCAGCAGCCAAAAGGGGGCCGCAGTGGGGGGCTACACCTTC
>14|.|TRBJ2-7|TRBV4-2|.
CASSQNYGGYEQYF
TGTGCCAGCAGCCAAAATTACGGAGGCTACGAGCAGTACTTC
>13|.|TRBJ1-3|TRBV7-2|.
CASSLGLGNTIYF
TGTGCCAGCAGCTTAGGACTTGGAAACACCATATATTTT
>13|TRBD2|TRBJ2-1|TRBV2|.
CASRGRGGYEQFF
TGTGCCAGCCGGGGTCGGGGGGGCTATGAGCAGTTCTTC
>15|TRBD1|TRBJ1-4|TRBV7-9|.
CASSLGGTGNEKLFF
TGTGCCAGCAGCTTAGGGGGGACAGGGAATGAAAAACTGTTTTTT
>17|TRBD2|TRBJ2-2|TRBV28|.
CASSLRLAGGHTGELFF
TGTGCCAGCAGTTTACGACTAGCGGGAGGTCACACCGGGGAGCTGTTTTTT
>15|.|TRBJ2-5|TRBV15|.
CATSRVLTGEETQYF
TGTGCCACCAGCAGAGTGCTGACGGGGGAAGAGACCCAGTACTTC
>14|TRBD1|TRBJ1-5|TRBV18|.
CASSQWTGGESLHF
TGTGCCAGCTCACAATGGACAGGTGGGGAATCTTTGCATTTT
>15|.|TRBJ1-1|TRBV6-1|.
CASSEGRRMNTEAFF
TGTGCCAGCAGTGAAGGGAGGCGAATGAACACTGAAGCTTTCTTT
>15|TRBD1|TRBJ1-2|TRBV7-9|few
CSSSSGQVSYYGYTF
TGTTCCAGCAGCTCGGGACAGGTTTCTTACTATGGCTACACCTTC
>13|.|TRBJ1-5|TRBV19|.
CASSSQGDQPQHF
TGTGCCAGTAGTTCACAGGGCGATCAGCCCCAGCATTTT
>14|TRBD1|TRBJ1-3|TRBV7-7|.
CASSPIDRGNTIYF
TGTGCTAGCAGCCCAATTGACAGGGGGAACACCATATATTTT
>13|.|TRBJ1-2|TRBV29-1|.
CSVGTDTIRGWTF
TGCAGCGTTGGGACGGATACTATTCGAGGGTGGACCTTC
>13|TRBD1|TRBJ1-2|TRBV2|.
CASSFDRDYGYTF
TGTGCCAGCAGTTTTGACAGGGACTATGGCTACACCTTC
>16|TRBD2|TRBJ2-7|TRBV5-5|.
CASAPVTGGLSYEQYF
TGTGCCAGTGCCCCAGTGACGGGAGGCCTCTCCTACGAGCAGTACTTC
>14|.|TRBJ1-1|TRBV28|few
CATESGGMNTEAFF
TGTGCCACTGAATCGGGGGGCATGAACACTGAAGCTTTCTTT
>14|.|TRBJ2-7|TRBV6-5|.
CASSYHKSSYEQYF
TGTGCCAGCAGTTACCATAAGAGCTCCTACGAGCAGTACTTC
>16|TRBD2|TRBJ2-7|TRBV13|.
CASSLGTGLADYEQYF
TGTGCCAGCAGCTTAGGCACCGGACTAGCGGACTACGAGCAGTACTTC
>15|TRBD2|TRBJ2-1|TRBV5-1|few
CASSLGLAGLNEQFF
TGCGCCAGCAGCTTGGGACTAGCGGGACTGAATGAGCAGTTCTTC
>15|TRBD1|TRBJ1-1|TRBV7-9|.
CASSALQGASTEAFF
TGTGCCAGCAGCGCCCTCCAGGGGGCAAGCACTGAAGCTTTCTTT
>13|.|TRBJ2-3|TRBV28|.
CASSFTGTDTQYF
TGTGCCAGCAGTTTTACAGGGACAGATACGCAGTATTTT
>14|.|TRBJ2-1|TRBV6-4|.
CASSPSSSYNEQFF
TGTGCCAGCAGTCCCTCGAGCTCCTACAATGAGCAGTTCTTC
>16|.|TRBJ1-2|TRBV5-8|.
CASSPTQGWVSYGYTF
TGTGCCAGCAGCCCGACTCAGGGGTGGGTGAGCTATGGCTACACCTTC
>15|TRBD1|TRBJ2-3|TRBV11-2|.
CASSFRGKSTDTQYF
TGTGCCAGCAGCTTCAGGGGGAAAAGCACAGATACGCAGTATTTT
>15|TRBD2|TRBJ2-1|TRBV6-4|.
CASSDVSSGANEQFF
TGTGCCAGCAGTGACGTCTCTAGCGGGGCAAATGAGCAGTTCTTC
>15|TRBD2|TRBJ2-7|TRBV11-2|once
CASSLASGLTYEQYF
TGTGCCAGCAGCTTAGCTAGCGGGCTTACCTACGAGCAGTACTTC
>17|.|TRBJ2-5|TRBV2|.
CASSEAGQGKSRETQYF
TGTGCCAGCAGTGAAGCGGGCCAGGGAAAAAGTCGAGAGACCCAGTACTTC
>15|TRBD1|TRBJ1-2|TRBV5-1|few
CASRGELAGGYGYTF
TGCGCCAGCAGAGGGGAGTTGGCAGGGGGCTATGGCTACACCTTC
>16|TRBD2|TRBJ2-1|TRBV6-4|.
CASSDSGLATYNEQFF
TGTGCCAGCAGTGACAGTGGACTAGCGACTTACAATGAGCAGTTCTTC
>16|TRBD2|TRBJ2-2|TRBV27|.
CASRLAGGPDTGELFF
TGTGCCAGCAGACTAGCGGGAGGGCCAGACACCGGGGAGCTGTTTTTT
>15|TRBD2|TRBJ2-2|TRBV7-2|.
CASSLGLAGGVELFF
TGTGCCAGCAGCTTAGGACTAGCGGGAGGGGTCGAGCTGTTTTTT
>15|TRBD1|TRBJ1-5|TRBV7-6|.
CASSLGQGNNQPQHF
TGTGCCAGCAGCTTGGGACAGGGGAACAATCAGCCCCAGCATTTT
>17|TRBD2|TRBJ2-3|TRBV5-1|few
CASSLDGQRELKDTQYF
TGCGCCAGCAGCTTGGATGGTCAGCGGGAGCTCAAAGATACGCAGTATTTT
>13|.|TRBJ1-2|TRBV18|once
CASSYNTGYGYTF
TGTGCCAGCTCTTATAATACCGGGTACGGCTACACCTTC
>15|.|TRBJ1-1|TRBV6-5|.
CASRPKGGANTEAFF
TGTGCCAGCAGACCCAAAGGGGGAGCAAACACTGAAGCTTTCTTT
>16|TRBD1|TRBJ1-5|TRBV5-6|few
CASSSFGDRRNQPQHF
TGTGCCAGCAGCTCGTTCGGGGACAGGAGGAATCAGCCCCAGCATTTT
>14|.|TRBJ1-1|TRBV4-1|.
CASSQVTENTEAFF
TGCGCCAGCAGCCAAGTGACAGAGAACACTGAAGCTTTCTTT
>15|.|TRBJ1-1|TRBV27|few
CASRTQGLTNTEAFF
TGTGCCAGCAGGACCCAGGGTCTAACGAACACTGAAGCTTTCTTT
>14|TRBD2|TRBJ2-3|TRBV2|.
CASSGAGGWDTQYF
TGTGCCAGCAGTGGGGCGGGGGGATGGGATACGCAGTATTTT
>20|TRBD1|TRBJ1-2|TRBV23-1|.
CASSQSYWELRDRGEYGYTF
TGCGCCAGCAGTCAATCGTATTGGGAGTTGAGGGACAGGGGGGAATATGGCTACACCTTC
>18|.|TRBJ2-1|TRBV7-3|.
CASSLTGIVAKSRNEQFF
TGTGCCAGCAGCTTAACGGGCATAGTAGCGAAGAGCCGCAATGAGCAGTTCTTC
>14|.|TRBJ2-2|TRBV19|.
CASSSGQNTGELFF
TGTGCCAGTAGTTCGGGACAGAACACCGGGGAGCTGTTTTTT
>12|.|TRBJ1-2|TRBV25-1|.
CASSDSGGGYTF
TGTGCCAGCAGTGACTCCGGGGGTGGCTACACCTTC
>14|TRBD1|TRBJ1-1|TRBV30|.
CAWSTGTGGREAFF
TGTGCCTGGAGTACCGGGACAGGGGGCCGTGAAGCTTTCTTT
>15|TRBD1|TRBJ1-2|TRBV4-2|once
CASSQEGTGGWGYTF
TGTGCCAGCAGCCAAGAAGGGACAGGGGGCTGGGGCTACACCTTC
>14|.|TRBJ1-4|TRBV2|.
CASSGGGIGEKLFF
TGTGCCAGCAGTGGAGGGGGTATAGGCGAAAAACTGTTTTTT
>12|TRBD1|TRBJ1-1|TRBV29-1|.
CSVAGGPAEAFF
TGCAGCGTTGCAGGGGGCCCGGCTGAAGCTTTCTTT
>15|TRBD1|TRBJ1-2|TRBV4-1|.
CASSQDSTGTYGYTF
TGCGCCAGCAGCCAGGACTCGACAGGGACCTATGGCTACACCTTC
>15|TRBD1|TRBJ2-7|TRBV28|few
CASSLTGKRLYEQYF
TGTGCCAGCAGTTTGACAGGGAAGAGGCTTTACGAGCAGTACTTC
>14|.|TRBJ2-7|TRBV7-9|few
CASSPGTSSYEQYF
TGTGCCAGCAGTCCCGGGACATCCTCCTACGAGCAGTACTTC
>14|.|TRBJ2-1|TRBV7-8|few
CASSSLGRVNEQFF
TGTGCCAGCAGCTCGTTGGGCAGGGTCAATGAGCAGTTCTTC
>14|TRBD1|TRBJ2-3|TRBV28|.
CASRSSQGTDTQYF
TGTGCCAGCAGATCATCACAGGGGACAGATACGCAGTATTTT
>13|TRBD1|TRBJ1-2|TRBV7-9|.
CASSSTGAGGYTF
TGTGCCAGCAGCTCAACAGGGGCGGGTGGCTACACCTTC
>14|.|TRBJ2-5|TRBV13|.
CASRSVGGGETQYF
TGTGCCAGCAGGTCCGTCGGGGGTGGGGAGACCCAGTACTTC
>14|.|TRBJ1-2|TRBV7-2|.
CASSRRGIADGYTF
TGTGCCAGCAGCAGGCGGGGGATTGCAGATGGCTACACCTTC
>15|TRBD1|TRBJ1-3|TRBV9|few
CASSFTGGAGNTIYF
TGTGCCAGCAGCTTCACAGGGGGCGCCGGAAACACCATATATTTT
>15|.|TRBJ1-5|TRBV5-1|.
CASSLGVQENQPQHF
TGCGCCAGCAGCTTGGGAGTACAGGAGAATCAGCCCCAGCATTTT
>15|TRBD1|TRBJ1-4|TRBV9|few
CASSVHRGGNEKLFF
TGTGCCAGCAGCGTCCACAGGGGGGGAAATGAAAAACTGTTTTTT
>14|TRBD2|TRBJ2-7|TRBV18|.
CASSSSGLANEQYF
TGTGCCAGCTCATCGAGCGGACTAGCTAATGAGCAGTACTTC